What follows describes a single T cell receptor (beta chain). The record originates from a study of blood T cell repertoires in COVID-19. The CDR3 runs 13 residues. Per germline, CDR1 ENHRY and CDR2 SYGVKD. The V segment lost 8 bases and the J segment 8 bases; nucleotides outside the gene matches: 8. Original data processing: Reference gene primer amplification in the assay estimated nucleated cell counts. TCRdb's copy holds only in-frame clones and misses some; the assay was immunoSEQ multiplex PCR. V, J and clone size are taken as reported in that table, and D and trimming were inferred from the DNA itself. This table holds under 200,000 clones, 65% to 80% found once.

The sequence was collected from a man between 60 and 75 years old with acute or convalescent COVID-19. The sequenced sample consisted of peripheral blood. This chain uses TRBV10-3 with TRBJ1-5; 8 nucleotides agree with TRBD1. CDR3 in DNA: TGTGCCATCTCTGACAGGGGTTCGAAGCCCCAGCATTTT. Its translation: CAISDRGSKPQHF.